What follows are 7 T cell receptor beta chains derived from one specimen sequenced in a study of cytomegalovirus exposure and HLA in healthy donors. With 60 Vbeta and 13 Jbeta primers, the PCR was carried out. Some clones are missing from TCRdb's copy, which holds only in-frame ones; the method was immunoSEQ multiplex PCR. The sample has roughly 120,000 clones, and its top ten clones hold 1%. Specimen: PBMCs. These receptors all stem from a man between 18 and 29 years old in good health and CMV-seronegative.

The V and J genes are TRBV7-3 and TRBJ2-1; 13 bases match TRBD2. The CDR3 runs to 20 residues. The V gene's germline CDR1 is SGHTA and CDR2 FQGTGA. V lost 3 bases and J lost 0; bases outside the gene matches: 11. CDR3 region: CASSFERTSGRRSSYNEQFF. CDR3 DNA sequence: TGTGCCAGCAGCTTCGAGAGGACTAGCGGGAGACGGAGCTCCTACAATGAGCAGTTCTTC.

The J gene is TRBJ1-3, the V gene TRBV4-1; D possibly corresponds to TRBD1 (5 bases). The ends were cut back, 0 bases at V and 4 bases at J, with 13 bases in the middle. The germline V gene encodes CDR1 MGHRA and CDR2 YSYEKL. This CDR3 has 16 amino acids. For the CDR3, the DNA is TGCGCCAGCAGCCAAGAATATTTCGGGGGAGGAAACACCATATATTTT. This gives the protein CASSQEYFGGGNTIYF.

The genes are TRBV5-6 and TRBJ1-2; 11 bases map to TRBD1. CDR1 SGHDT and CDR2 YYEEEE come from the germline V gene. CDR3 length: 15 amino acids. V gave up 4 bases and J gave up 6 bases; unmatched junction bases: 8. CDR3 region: CASSQRDRGDNGYTF. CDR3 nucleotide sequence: TGTGCCAGCAGCCAGAGGGACAGGGGGGATAATGGCTACACCTTC.

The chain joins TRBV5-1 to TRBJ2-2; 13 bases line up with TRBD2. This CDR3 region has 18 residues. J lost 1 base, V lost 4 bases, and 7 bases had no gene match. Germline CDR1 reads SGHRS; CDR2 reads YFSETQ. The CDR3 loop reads CASSPRLAGGLNTGELFF. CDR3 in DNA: TGCGCCAGCAGCCCCAGACTAGCGGGGGGCCTGAACACCGGGGAGCTGTTTTTT.

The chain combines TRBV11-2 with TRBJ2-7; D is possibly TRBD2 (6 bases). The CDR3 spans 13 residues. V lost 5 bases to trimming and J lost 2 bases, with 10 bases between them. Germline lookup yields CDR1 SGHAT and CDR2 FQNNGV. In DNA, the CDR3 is TGTGCCAGCAGCCAAGGGAGGACCTACGAGCAGTACTTC. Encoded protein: CASSQGRTYEQYF. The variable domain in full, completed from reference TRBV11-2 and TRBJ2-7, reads EAGVAQSPRYKIIEKRQSVAFWCNPISGHATLYWYQQILGQGPKLLIQFQNNGVVDDSQLPKDRFSAERLKGVDSTLKIQPAKLEDSAVYLCASSQGRTYEQYFGPGTRLTVT.

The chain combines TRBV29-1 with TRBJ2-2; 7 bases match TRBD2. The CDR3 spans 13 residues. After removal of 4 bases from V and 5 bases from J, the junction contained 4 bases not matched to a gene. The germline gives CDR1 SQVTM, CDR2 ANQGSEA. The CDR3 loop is CSVVGGGTGELFF. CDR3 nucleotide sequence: TGCAGCGTTGTCGGGGGAGGGACCGGGGAGCTGTTTTTT.

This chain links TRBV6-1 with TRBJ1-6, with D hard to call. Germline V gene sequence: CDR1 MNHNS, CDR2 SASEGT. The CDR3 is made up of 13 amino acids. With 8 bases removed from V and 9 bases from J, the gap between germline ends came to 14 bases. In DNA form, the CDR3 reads TGTGCCAGCCCTTCGGGGTCTAGTTCACCCCTCCACTTT. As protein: CASPSGSSSPLHF.